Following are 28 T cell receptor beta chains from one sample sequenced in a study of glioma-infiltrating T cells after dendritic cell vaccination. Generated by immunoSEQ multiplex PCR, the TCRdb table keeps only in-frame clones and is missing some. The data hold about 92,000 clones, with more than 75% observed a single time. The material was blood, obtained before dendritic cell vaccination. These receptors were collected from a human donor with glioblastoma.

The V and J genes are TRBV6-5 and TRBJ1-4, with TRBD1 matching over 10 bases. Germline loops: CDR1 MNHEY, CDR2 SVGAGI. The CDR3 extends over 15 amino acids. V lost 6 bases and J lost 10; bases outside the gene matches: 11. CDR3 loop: CASSLRSGTGVKLFF. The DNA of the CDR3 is TGTGCCAGCAGCCTACGGTCCGGGACAGGGGTAAAACTGTTTTTT.

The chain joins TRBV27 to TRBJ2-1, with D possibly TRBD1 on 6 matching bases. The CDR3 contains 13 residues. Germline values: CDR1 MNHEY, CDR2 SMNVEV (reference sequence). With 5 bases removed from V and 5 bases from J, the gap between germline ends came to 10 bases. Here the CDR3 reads CASSLRGNNEQFF. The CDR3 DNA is TGTGCCAGCAGTCTCAGGGGTAACAATGAGCAGTTCTTC.

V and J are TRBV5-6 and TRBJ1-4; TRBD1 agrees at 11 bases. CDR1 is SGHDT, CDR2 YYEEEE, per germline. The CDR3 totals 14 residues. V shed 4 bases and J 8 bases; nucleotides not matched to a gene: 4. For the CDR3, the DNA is TGTGCCAGCAGCACGGGACAGGGGGGGGAAAAACTGTTTTTT. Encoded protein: CASSTGQGGEKLFF.

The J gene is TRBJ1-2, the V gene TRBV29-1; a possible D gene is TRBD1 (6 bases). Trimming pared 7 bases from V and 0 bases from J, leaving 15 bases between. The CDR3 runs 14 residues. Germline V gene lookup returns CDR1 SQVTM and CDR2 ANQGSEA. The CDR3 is CSAKPQGSNYGYTF. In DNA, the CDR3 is TGCAGCGCCAAACCACAGGGTTCTAACTATGGCTACACCTTC. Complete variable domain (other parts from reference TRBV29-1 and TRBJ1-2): SAVISQKPSRDICQRGTSLTIQCQVDSQVTMMFWYRQQPGQSLTLIATANQGSEATYESGFVIDKFPISRPNLTFSTLTVSNMSPEDSSIYLCSAKPQGSNYGYTFGSGTRLTVV.

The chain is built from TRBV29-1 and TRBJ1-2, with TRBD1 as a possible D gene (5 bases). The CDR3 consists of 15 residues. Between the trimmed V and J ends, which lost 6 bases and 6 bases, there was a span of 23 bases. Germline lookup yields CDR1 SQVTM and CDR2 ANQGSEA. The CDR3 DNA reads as TGCAGCGTGGCCGGGACCAGCCGGGGGAACGATGGCTACACCTTC. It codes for CSVAGTSRGNDGYTF.

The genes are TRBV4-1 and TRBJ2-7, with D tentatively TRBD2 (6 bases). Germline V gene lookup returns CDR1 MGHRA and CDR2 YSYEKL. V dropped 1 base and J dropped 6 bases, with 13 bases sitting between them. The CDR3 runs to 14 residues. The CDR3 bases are TGCGCCAGCAGCCAAGTCGGGGGAGCAGCCGAGCAGTACTTC. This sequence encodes CASSQVGGAAEQYF.

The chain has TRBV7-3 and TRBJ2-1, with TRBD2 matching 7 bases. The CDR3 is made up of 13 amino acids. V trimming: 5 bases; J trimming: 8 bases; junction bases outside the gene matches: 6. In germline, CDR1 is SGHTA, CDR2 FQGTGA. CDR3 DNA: TGTGCCAGCAGCGCAGGGAGGGGCGATGAGCAGTTCTTC. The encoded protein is CASSAGRGDEQFF.

The chain's CDR3 is CASSFGRVGQPQHF. CDR3 DNA sequence: TGTGCCAGCAGTTTCGGCAGGGTCGGGCAGCCCCAGCATTTT. This chain uses TRBV28 with TRBJ1-5; possible D gene TRBD1, 5 bases. The germline V and J ends were trimmed by 3 bases and 7 bases, with 13 bases remaining between them. This CDR3 has 14 amino acids. Germline values: CDR1 MDHEN, CDR2 SYDVKM.

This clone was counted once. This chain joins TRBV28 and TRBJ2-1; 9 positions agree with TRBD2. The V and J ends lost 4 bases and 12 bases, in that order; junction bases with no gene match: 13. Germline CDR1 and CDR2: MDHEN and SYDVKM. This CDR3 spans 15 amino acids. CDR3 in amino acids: CASSSSGKGGGVQFF. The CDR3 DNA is TGTGCCAGCAGTTCTAGCGGGAAAGGGGGTGGCGTGCAGTTCTTC. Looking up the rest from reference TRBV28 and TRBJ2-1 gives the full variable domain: DVKVTQSSRYLVKRTGEKVFLECVQDMDHENMFWYRQDPGLGLRLIYFSYDVKMKEKGDIPEGYSVSREKKERFSLILESASTNQTSMYLCASSSSGKGGGVQFFGPGTRLTVL.

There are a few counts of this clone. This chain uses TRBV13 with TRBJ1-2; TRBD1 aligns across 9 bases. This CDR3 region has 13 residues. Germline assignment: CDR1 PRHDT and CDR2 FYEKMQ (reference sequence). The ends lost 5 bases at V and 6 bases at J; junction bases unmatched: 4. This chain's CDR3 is CASSNRDRDGYTF. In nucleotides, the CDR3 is TGTGCCAGCAGCAACCGGGACAGGGATGGCTACACCTTC.

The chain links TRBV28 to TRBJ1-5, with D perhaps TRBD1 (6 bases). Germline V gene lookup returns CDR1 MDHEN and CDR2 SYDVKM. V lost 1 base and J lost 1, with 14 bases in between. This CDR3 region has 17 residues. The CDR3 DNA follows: TGTGCCAGCAGTTTATCACTCGGCCAGGGGAGCAATCAGCCCCAGCATTTT. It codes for CASSLSLGQGSNQPQHF.

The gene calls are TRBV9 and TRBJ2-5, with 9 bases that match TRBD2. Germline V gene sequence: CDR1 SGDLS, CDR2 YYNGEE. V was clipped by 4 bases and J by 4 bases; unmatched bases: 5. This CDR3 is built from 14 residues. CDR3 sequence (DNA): TGTGCCAGCAGCCCCGGACTAGCGTTAGAGACCCAGTACTTC. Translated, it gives CASSPGLALETQYF.

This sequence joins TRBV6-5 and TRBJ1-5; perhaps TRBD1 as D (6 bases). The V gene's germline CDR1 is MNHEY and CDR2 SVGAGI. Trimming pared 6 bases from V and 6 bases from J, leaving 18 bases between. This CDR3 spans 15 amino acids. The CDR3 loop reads CASRSDSVASQPQHF. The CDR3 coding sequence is TGTGCCAGCAGGTCGGACAGCGTAGCTAGTCAGCCCCAGCATTTT.

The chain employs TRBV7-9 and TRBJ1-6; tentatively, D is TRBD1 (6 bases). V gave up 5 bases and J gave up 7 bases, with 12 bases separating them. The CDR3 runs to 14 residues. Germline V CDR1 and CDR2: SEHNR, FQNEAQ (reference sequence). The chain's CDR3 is CASSTLDRNSPLHF. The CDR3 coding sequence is TGTGCCAGCAGCACCTTGGACAGAAATTCACCCCTCCACTTT.

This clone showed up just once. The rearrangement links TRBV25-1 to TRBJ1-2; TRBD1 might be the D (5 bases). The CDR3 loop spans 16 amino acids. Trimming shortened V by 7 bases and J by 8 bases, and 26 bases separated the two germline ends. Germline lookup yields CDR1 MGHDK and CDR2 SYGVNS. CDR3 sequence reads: CASTPGGLGHSGGYTF. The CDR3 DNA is TGTGCCAGCACTCCGGGAGGTCTGGGGCATTCTGGCGGCTACACCTTC.

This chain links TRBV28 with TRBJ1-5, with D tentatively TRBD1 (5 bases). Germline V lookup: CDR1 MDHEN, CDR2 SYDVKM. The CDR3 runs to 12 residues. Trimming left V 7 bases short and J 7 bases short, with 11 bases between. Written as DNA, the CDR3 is TGTGCCAGCACCAACAGGATGCAGCCCCAGCATTTT. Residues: CASTNRMQPQHF.

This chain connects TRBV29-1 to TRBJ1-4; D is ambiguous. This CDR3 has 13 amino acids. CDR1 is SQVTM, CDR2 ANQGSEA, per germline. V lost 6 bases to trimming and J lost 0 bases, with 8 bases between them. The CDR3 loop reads CSVLKPTNEKLFF. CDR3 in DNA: TGCAGCGTCCTAAAGCCAACTAATGAAAAACTGTTTTTT.

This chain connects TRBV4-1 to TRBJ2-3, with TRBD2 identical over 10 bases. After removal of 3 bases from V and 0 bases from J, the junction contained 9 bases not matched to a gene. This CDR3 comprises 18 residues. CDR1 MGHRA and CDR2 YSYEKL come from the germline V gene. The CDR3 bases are TGCGCCAGCAGCCAGCGGTCTAGCGGGGGCCCTAGCACAGATACGCAGTATTTT. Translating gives CASSQRSSGGPSTDTQYF.

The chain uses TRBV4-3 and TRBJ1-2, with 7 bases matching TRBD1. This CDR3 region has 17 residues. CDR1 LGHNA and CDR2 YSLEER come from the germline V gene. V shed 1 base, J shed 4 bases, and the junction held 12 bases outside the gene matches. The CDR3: CASSQGSRAQGGYGYTF. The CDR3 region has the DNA TGCGCCAGCAGCCAAGGTTCCAGGGCCCAGGGGGGCTATGGCTACACCTTC.

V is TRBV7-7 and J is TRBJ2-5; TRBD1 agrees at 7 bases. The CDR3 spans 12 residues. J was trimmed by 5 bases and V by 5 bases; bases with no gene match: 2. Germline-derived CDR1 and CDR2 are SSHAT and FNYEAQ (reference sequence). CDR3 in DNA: TGTGCCAGCAGCCTACAGGGGGAGACCCAGTACTTC. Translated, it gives CASSLQGETQYF. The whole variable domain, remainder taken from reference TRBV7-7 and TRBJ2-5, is GAGVSQSPRYKVTKRGQDVTLRCDPISSHATLYWYQQALGQGPEFLTYFNYEAQPDKSGLPSDRFSAERPEGSISTLTIQRTEQRDSAMYRCASSLQGETQYFGPGTRLLVL.

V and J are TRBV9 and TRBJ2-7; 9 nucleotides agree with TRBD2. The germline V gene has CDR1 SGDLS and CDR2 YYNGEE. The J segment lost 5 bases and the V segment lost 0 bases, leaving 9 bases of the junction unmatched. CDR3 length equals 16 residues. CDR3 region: CASSVAGVAGVHEQYF. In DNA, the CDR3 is TGTGCCAGCAGCGTAGCTGGAGTAGCGGGAGTTCACGAGCAGTACTTC.

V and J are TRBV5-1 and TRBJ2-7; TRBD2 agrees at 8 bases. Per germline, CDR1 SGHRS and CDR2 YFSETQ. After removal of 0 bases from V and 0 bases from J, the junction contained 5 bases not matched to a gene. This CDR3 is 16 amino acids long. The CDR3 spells CASSLELAVSSYEQYF. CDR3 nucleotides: TGCGCCAGCAGCTTGGAACTAGCGGTTAGCTCCTACGAGCAGTACTTC.

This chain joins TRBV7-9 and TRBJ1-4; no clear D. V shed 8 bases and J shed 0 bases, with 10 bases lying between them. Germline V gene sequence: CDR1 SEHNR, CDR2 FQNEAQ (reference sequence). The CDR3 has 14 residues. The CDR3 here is CASSRATTNEKLFF. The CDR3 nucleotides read TGTGCCAGCTCGAGGGCAACAACTAATGAAAAACTGTTTTTT.

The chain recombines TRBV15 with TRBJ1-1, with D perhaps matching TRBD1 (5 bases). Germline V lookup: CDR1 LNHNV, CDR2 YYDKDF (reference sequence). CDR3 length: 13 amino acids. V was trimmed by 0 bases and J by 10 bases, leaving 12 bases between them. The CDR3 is CATSRDGALGAFF. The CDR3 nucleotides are TGTGCCACCAGCAGAGATGGGGCCCTGGGAGCTTTCTTT.

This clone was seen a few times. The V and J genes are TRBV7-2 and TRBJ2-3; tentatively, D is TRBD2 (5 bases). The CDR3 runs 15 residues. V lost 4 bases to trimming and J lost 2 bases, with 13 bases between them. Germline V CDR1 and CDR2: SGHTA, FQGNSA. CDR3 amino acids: CASSSPGSSTDTQYF. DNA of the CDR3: TGTGCCAGCAGCTCCCCGGGGAGTTCCACAGATACGCAGTATTTT.

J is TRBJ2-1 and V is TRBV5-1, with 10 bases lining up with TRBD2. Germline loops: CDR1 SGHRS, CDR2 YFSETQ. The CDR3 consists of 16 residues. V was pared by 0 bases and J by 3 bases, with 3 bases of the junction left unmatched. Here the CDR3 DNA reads TGCGCCAGCAGCTTGGGGCTAGCGGGAGTCTACAATGAGCAGTTCTTC. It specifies CASSLGLAGVYNEQFF.

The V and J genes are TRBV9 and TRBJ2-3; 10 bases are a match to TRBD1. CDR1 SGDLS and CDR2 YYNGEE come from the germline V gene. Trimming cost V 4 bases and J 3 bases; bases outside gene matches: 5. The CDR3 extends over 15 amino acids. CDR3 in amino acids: CASSNDRGRTDTQYF. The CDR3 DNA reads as TGTGCCAGCAGCAACGACAGGGGGCGTACAGATACGCAGTATTTT.

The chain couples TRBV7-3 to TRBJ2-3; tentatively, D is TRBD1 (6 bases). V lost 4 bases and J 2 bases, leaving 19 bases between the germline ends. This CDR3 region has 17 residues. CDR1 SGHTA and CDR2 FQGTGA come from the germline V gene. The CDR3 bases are TGTGCCAGCAGCTCCCAGGGAAGGGGGACAAACACAGATACGCAGTATTTT. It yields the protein CASSSQGRGTNTDTQYF.